One sample yielded the 23 T cell receptor beta chains listed below, sequenced in a study of cytomegalovirus exposure and HLA in healthy donors. A multiplex PCR was run with 60 Vbeta primers and 13 Jbeta primers. Sequencing was performed with immunoSEQ multiplex PCR; in TCRdb, only in-frame clones are kept and a portion is missing. The sample shows roughly 200,000 clones, roughly a tenth of them seen only once. The sequencing sample was made of PBMCs. Source of these receptors: a woman under 40 in good health and CMV-seropositive.

This clone was seen a handful of times. The chain recombines TRBV12-1 with TRBJ2-1; TRBD2 reflects the table's D call only, with no check against the DNA. TRBV12-1 constitutes a pseudogene. This CDR3 is built from 17 residues. The CDR3 DNA is TGTGCCAGCAGCTTTTCCCCAGCGGGTCTATCCTACAATGAGCAGTTCTTC. It specifies CASSFSPAGLSYNEQFF.

The genes are TRBV7-9 and TRBJ2-3; TRBD2 matches 9 bases. CDR1 is SEHNR and CDR2 is FQNEAQ in the germline V gene (reference sequence). The V gene end was trimmed by 5 bases and the J gene end by 3 bases; junction bases not matched to a gene: 9. The CDR3 covers 16 residues. The CDR3 DNA is TGTGCCAGCAGCCCTTGGGATAGCGGGAGTACAGATACGCAGTATTTT. As protein: CASSPWDSGSTDTQYF.

The V and J genes are TRBV5-1 and TRBJ2-7; 10 bases line up with TRBD2. This CDR3 region has 16 residues. The V segment lost 3 bases and the J segment 6 bases; nucleotides outside the gene matches: 12. Per the germline V gene, CDR1 is SGHRS and CDR2 is YFSETQ. DNA for the CDR3: TGCGCCAGCAGCTCATCTAGCGGGAGTTATAGTCCCGAGCAGTACTTC. Amino acids: CASSSSSGSYSPEQYF.

The chain combines TRBV19 with TRBJ1-2; 12 nucleotides match TRBD1. V dropped 5 bases and J dropped 6; count of bases not matched to a gene: 7. Germline V gene lookup returns CDR1 LNHDA and CDR2 SQIVND (reference sequence). The CDR3 is 15 residues long. This CDR3 is CASSQPGTGGHGYTF. DNA of the CDR3: TGTGCCAGTAGTCAGCCGGGGACAGGGGGCCATGGCTACACCTTC.

This clone was picked up a small number of times. This rearrangement joins TRBV4-1 to TRBJ2-5, with D perhaps matching TRBD1 (5 bases). V was shortened by 3 bases and J by 4 bases, with 9 bases between the two germline ends. CDR1 and CDR2 from the germline V gene are MGHRA and YSYEKL. The CDR3 totals 13 residues. Written as DNA, the CDR3 is TGCGCCAGCAGCCATCAGGGTGTAGAGACCCAGTACTTC. Protein: CASSHQGVETQYF.

Only a few counts were recorded for this clone. The chain recombines TRBV6-1 with TRBJ2-7; TRBD2 matches at 8 bases. The CDR3 runs to 15 residues. Trimming removed 2 bases from V and 4 bases from J; junction bases left unmatched: 7. Germline V gene lookup returns CDR1 MNHNS and CDR2 SASEGT. CDR3 loop: CASSEQAGAWYEQYF. For the CDR3, the DNA is TGTGCCAGCAGTGAACAAGCGGGAGCTTGGTACGAGCAGTACTTC.

In this sample, this clone turned up a few times. This sequence joins TRBV18 and TRBJ2-2; D is possibly TRBD2 (5 bases). The V and J ends lost 3 bases and 7 bases respectively, with 15 bases between them. This CDR3 has 15 amino acids. Germline V gene sequence: CDR1 KGHSH, CDR2 LQKENI. CDR3 region: CASSPLEGRGGELFF. DNA of the CDR3: TGTGCCAGCTCACCTCTCGAGGGAAGAGGCGGGGAGCTGTTTTTT.

This clone was seen more than once but under ten times. This chain joins TRBV27 and TRBJ2-7; weak D call: TRBD2 (6 bases). CDR1 is MNHEY, CDR2 SMNVEV, per germline (reference sequence). Deletions cut 5 bases from V and 7 bases from J, with 24 bases between. The CDR3 loop spans 16 amino acids. CDR3 amino acids: CASSSQSTRWVEEQYF. In DNA form, the CDR3 reads TGTGCCAGCAGTAGCCAATCGACTAGATGGGTGGAAGAGCAGTACTTC.

This clone appeared a few times. V usage is TRBV19 and J usage is TRBJ2-1, with 7 bases that match TRBD2. This CDR3 comprises 15 residues. Germline V gene lookup returns CDR1 LNHDA and CDR2 SQIVND (reference sequence). Losses at the gene ends were 3 bases for V and 0 bases for J; bases not matched to a gene: 2. The DNA of the CDR3 is TGTGCCAGTAGTATGGGCGGGAGCTCCTACAATGAGCAGTTCTTC. The encoded protein is CASSMGGSSYNEQFF.

This chain connects TRBV6-4 to TRBJ2-3, with D maybe TRBD2 (6 bases). The CDR3 totals 17 residues. Trimming removed 4 bases from V and 8 bases from J, with 25 bases in between. Germline CDR1 MRHNA, CDR2 SNTAGT. The DNA of the CDR3 is TGTGCCAGCAGTGTTGGACCACCCGGGACTGGGATTGGTACGCAGTATTTT. It encodes CASSVGPPGTGIGTQYF.

This clone was counted only a few times. The chain carries TRBV25-1 and TRBJ1-2; possibly TRBD1 for D (6 bases). Germline CDR1 reads MGHDK; CDR2 reads SYGVNS. Trimming cost V 8 bases and J 1 base, with 11 bases left between them. The CDR3 is 13 amino acids. Here the CDR3 reads CASGQRDNYGYTF. CDR3 bases: TGTGCCAGCGGACAGCGGGATAACTATGGCTACACCTTC.

The rearrangement uses TRBV6-1 and TRBJ1-2; D gene ambiguous. Germline lookup yields CDR1 MNHNS and CDR2 SASEGT. This CDR3 is built from 11 residues. V lost 1 base to trimming and J lost 7 bases, with 4 bases between them. The CDR3 DNA reads as TGTGCCAGCAGTGAAGGCGGTGGCTACACCTTC. It is translated as CASSEGGGYTF.

The chain uses TRBV2 and TRBJ1-1; possibly TRBD1 for D (5 bases). V was trimmed by 5 bases and J by 5 bases, leaving 15 bases between them. CDR1 and CDR2 from the germline V gene are SNHLY and FYNNEI. The CDR3 consists of 14 residues. The CDR3 sequence: CASSPTAGWTEAFF. CDR3 nucleotide sequence: TGTGCCAGCAGTCCAACCGCAGGGTGGACTGAAGCTTTCTTT.

The chain links TRBV29-1 to TRBJ2-1; D perhaps matches TRBD2 (6 bases). This CDR3 is 15 amino acids long. V lost 5 bases and J lost 3, with 17 bases in between. Germline V lookup: CDR1 SQVTM, CDR2 ANQGSEA. CDR3 bases: TGCAGCGTTCCGCCACTAGAGGGAGGCTACAATGAGCAGTTCTTC. This encodes CSVPPLEGGYNEQFF.

This chain links TRBV30 with TRBJ2-2; no clear D gene. Trimming removed 0 bases from V and 6 bases from J, with 14 bases in between. CDR1 GTSNPN and CDR2 SVGIG come from the germline V gene (reference sequence). The CDR3 contains 15 residues. DNA of the CDR3: TGTGCCTGGAGTGTACCCAGTTTTTCCGCCGGGGAGCTGTTTTTT. Protein product: CAWSVPSFSAGELFF.

The chain carries TRBV18 and TRBJ2-7, with 7 bases matching TRBD2. CDR1 KGHSH and CDR2 LQKENI come from the germline V gene. Trimming cost V 0 bases and J 4 bases; bases outside gene matches: 9. This CDR3 comprises 16 residues. CDR3 sequence reads: CASSPPLGGGPYEQYF. CDR3 coding DNA: TGTGCCAGCTCACCACCGCTCGGGGGAGGGCCTTACGAGCAGTACTTC.

This clone was counted a few times. The chain carries TRBV19 and TRBJ2-7; 7 positions match TRBD1. Looked up from germline, CDR1 is LNHDA and CDR2 is SQIVND (reference sequence). The CDR3 sequence is 13 residues long. After removal of 10 bases from V and 2 bases from J, the junction contained 8 bases not matched to a gene. For the CDR3, the DNA is TGTGCCACCCGGACAGGTGGGACCTACGAGCAGTACTTC. Residues: CATRTGGTYEQYF.

This clone was picked up a small number of times. The chain joins TRBV9 to TRBJ2-1; D uncertain. This CDR3 contains 15 residues. Germline V gene lookup returns CDR1 SGDLS and CDR2 YYNGEE. Trimming removed 0 bases at V and 2 bases at J, with 9 bases between. The DNA of the CDR3 is TGTGCCAGCAGCGTAGATTGGTCAGCCTACAATGAGCAGTTCTTC. Its protein is CASSVDWSAYNEQFF.

This clone was seen more than once but under ten times. The rearrangement links TRBV2 to TRBJ2-3, with 7 bases aligning to TRBD2. Trimming took 4 bases from V and 1 from J; bases not matched to a gene: 5. The CDR3 is made up of 15 amino acids. The V gene's germline CDR1 is SNHLY and CDR2 FYNNEI. In DNA, the CDR3 is TGTGCCAGCAGTGGCTCTAGCGGAGGCACAGATACGCAGTATTTT. This translates into CASSGSSGGTDTQYF.

This clone was observed a handful of times. This chain joins TRBV6-6 and TRBJ1-1, with TRBD1 identical over 11 bases. Trimming removed 6 bases from V and 0 bases from J; junction bases left unmatched: 6. CDR3 length: 16 amino acids. Per germline, CDR1 MNHNY and CDR2 SVGAGI (reference sequence). The CDR3 spells CASSKGQGAMNTEAFF. CDR3 coding DNA: TGTGCCAGCAGCAAAGGACAGGGGGCCATGAACACTGAAGCTTTCTTT.

This chain connects TRBV6-1 to TRBJ1-1, with 7 bases identical to TRBD1. Trimming took 4 bases from V and 0 from J; bases not matched to a gene: 8. The germline gives CDR1 MNHNS, CDR2 SASEGT. This CDR3 region has 16 residues. Here the CDR3 reads CASSAKQGLVNTEAFF. The CDR3 region has the DNA TGTGCCAGCAGTGCTAAACAGGGGTTGGTGAACACTGAAGCTTTCTTT.

This clone has more than one count but fewer than ten. The V call is TRBV7-9, the J call TRBJ2-1; D is possibly TRBD2 (6 bases). The CDR3 has 12 residues. Trimming took 7 bases from V and 9 from J, leaving 13 bases between them. Germline V gene sequence: CDR1 SEHNR, CDR2 FQNEAQ (reference sequence). The CDR3 here is CASTNGRGEQFF. The CDR3 nucleotides read TGTGCCAGCACCAATGGGCGGGGTGAGCAGTTCTTC.

The gene calls are TRBV9 and TRBJ1-5; 7 bases line up with TRBD1. Unmatched junction bases numbered 4, after V lost 0 bases and J lost 7 bases. This CDR3 contains 14 residues. The germline V gene encodes CDR1 SGDLS and CDR2 YYNGEE. CDR3 coding DNA: TGTGCCAGCAGCGTAGGACAGGGAAGCCAGCCCCAGCATTTT. Protein product: CASSVGQGSQPQHF. The full variable domain, with the rest looked up from reference TRBV9 and TRBJ1-5, is DSGVTQTPKHLITATGQRVTLRCSPRSGDLSVYWYQQSLDQGLQFLIQYYNGEERAKGNILERFSAQQFPDLHSELNLSSLELGDSALYFCASSVGQGSQPQHFGDGTRLSIL.